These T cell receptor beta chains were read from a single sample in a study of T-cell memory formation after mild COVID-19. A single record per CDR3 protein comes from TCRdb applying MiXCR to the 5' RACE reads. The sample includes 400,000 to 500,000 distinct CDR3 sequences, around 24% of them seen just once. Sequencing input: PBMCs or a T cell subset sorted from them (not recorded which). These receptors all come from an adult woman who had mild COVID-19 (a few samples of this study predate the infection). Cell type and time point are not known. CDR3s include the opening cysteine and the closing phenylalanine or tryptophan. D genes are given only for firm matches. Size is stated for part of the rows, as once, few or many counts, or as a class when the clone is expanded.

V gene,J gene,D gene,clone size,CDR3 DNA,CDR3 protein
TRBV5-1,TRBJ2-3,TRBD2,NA,TGCGCCAGCAGCTTGGGGCTAGCGGGAGGCCCTCGCACAGATACGCAGTATTTT,CASSLGLAGGPRTDTQYF
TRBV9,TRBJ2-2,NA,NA,TGTGCCAGCAGCGTAGATTTTTCGGCCGGGGAGCTGTTTTTT,CASSVDFSAGELFF
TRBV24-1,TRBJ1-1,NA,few,TGTGCCACCAGTGATTCGGATCCTGAGGTCACTGAAGCTTTCTTT,CATSDSDPEVTEAFF
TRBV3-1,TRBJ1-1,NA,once,TGTGCCAGCAGCCAAGAAAACGACCGAAACACTGAAGCTTTCTTT,CASSQENDRNTEAFF
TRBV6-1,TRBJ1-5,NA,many,TGTGCCAGCAGTGAACGTGGGGTTGTGCGCAATCAGCCCCAGCATTTT,CASSERGVVRNQPQHF
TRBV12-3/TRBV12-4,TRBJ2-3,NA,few,TGTGCCAGCAGCGTAGATACGCAGTATTTT,CASSVDTQYF
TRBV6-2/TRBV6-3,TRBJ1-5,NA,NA,TGTGCCACGAGGGACGATAATCAGCCCCAGCATTTT,CATRDDNQPQHF
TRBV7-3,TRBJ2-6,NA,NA,TGTGCCAGCAGCTACACAGGGCCCCACATCTCTGGGGCCAACGTCCTGACTTTC,CASSYTGPHISGANVLTF
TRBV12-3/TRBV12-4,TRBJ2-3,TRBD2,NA,TGTGCCAGCAGTTTGCTAGCGGGAGGCCCGCAGAGCACAGATACGCAGTATTTT,CASSLLAGGPQSTDTQYF
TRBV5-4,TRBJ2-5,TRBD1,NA,TGTGCCAGCAGCTTACAGGGGGGAGGGACCCAGTACTTC,CASSLQGGGTQYF
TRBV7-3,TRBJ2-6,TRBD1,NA,TGTGCCAGCAGTAGGACAGGAAGCTCTGGGGCCAACGTCCTGACTTTC,CASSRTGSSGANVLTF
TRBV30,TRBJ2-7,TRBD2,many,TGTGCCTGGACGCCCAGCGGACTAGCGGGGGCCTACGAGCAGTACTTC,CAWTPSGLAGAYEQYF
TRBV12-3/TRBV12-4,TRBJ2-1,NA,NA,TGTGCCAGCAGTTTAGCCGGACCCCAGCAGTTCTTC,CASSLAGPQQFF
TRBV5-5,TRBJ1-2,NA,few,TGTGCCAGCAGCTTGAATACCTATGGCTACACCTTC,CASSLNTYGYTF
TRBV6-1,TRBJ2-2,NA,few,TGTGCCAGCCGGGCTCAAGTCACCGGGGAGCTGTTTTTT,CASRAQVTGELFF
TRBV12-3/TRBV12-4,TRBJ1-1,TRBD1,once,TGTGCCAGCGCCCAGGGGGTTAACACTGAAGCTTTCTTT,CASAQGVNTEAFF
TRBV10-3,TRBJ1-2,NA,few,TGTGCCATCAAAGAGGCAAGTTTCTATGGCTACACCTTC,CAIKEASFYGYTF
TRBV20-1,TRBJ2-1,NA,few,TGCAGTGCTAGAGTATCGGATGAGCAGTTCTTC,CSARVSDEQFF
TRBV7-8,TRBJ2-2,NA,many,TGTGCCAGCAGCCCAAGTAACGTGAACACCGGGGAGCTGTTTTTT,CASSPSNVNTGELFF
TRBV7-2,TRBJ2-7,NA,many,TGTGCCATCATTCAGGGGCCCTACGAGCAGTACTTC,CAIIQGPYEQYF
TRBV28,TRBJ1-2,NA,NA,TGTGCCAGCAGTTTATGGGACGGAAACTATGGCTACACCTTC,CASSLWDGNYGYTF
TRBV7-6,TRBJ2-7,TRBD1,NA,TGTGCCAGCAGCTTAGCGGCGGGGACAGGGGTTTACGAGCAGTACTTC,CASSLAAGTGVYEQYF
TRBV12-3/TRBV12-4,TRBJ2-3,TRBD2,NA,TGTGCCAGCAGTTTTCACGGGGGGAGCACAGATACGCAGTATTTT,CASSFHGGSTDTQYF
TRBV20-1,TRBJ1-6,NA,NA,TGCAGTGCTAGGGAAAAAATGATGGGGAACGTGAATTCACCCCTCCACTTT,CSAREKMMGNVNSPLHF
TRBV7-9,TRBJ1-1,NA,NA,TGTGCCAGCAGACAGGGATTGAACACTGAAGCTTTCTTT,CASRQGLNTEAFF
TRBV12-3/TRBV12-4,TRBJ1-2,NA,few,TGTGCCAGCAGTTTAGGACAGCGTGGGAGAGGCTACACCTTC,CASSLGQRGRGYTF
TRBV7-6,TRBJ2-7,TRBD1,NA,TGTGCCAGCAGCCGGGGACAGGGCTTGTCCGAGCAGTACTTC,CASSRGQGLSEQYF
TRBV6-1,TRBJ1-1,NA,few,TGTGCCAGCAGGAGGGAGGGGGACACTGAAGCTTTCTTT,CASRREGDTEAFF
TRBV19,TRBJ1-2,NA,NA,TGTGCCAGTAGTATATATTCGCAAAACCGCTATGGCTACACCTTC,CASSIYSQNRYGYTF
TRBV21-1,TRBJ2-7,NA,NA,TGTGCCAGCAGGGAACACTACGAGCAGTACTTC,CASREHYEQYF
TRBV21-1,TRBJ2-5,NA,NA,TGTGCCAGCAGCCCTGATCCAAGGACGGGGAAAGAGACCCAGTACTTC,CASSPDPRTGKETQYF